This T cell receptor (beta chain) was sequenced for a study of blood T cell repertoires in COVID-19. Germline V gene sequence: CDR1 PRHDT, CDR2 FYEKMQ (reference sequence). The CDR3 length is 16 residues. Trimming removed 4 bases at V and 6 bases at J, with 18 bases between. Assay used: immunoSEQ multiplex PCR; TCRdb lists only in-frame clones, some missing. The data contain roughly 100,000 clones, about nine tenths of them singletons. The sequence was obtained from a man younger than 35 with COVID-19, enrolled during active disease. Material: peripheral blood. The chain joins TRBV13 to TRBJ2-2; the D is unclear. The CDR3 sequence is CASSSALSQKPGELFF. In DNA, the CDR3 is TGTGCCAGCAGCTCAGCTCTTTCACAGAAGCCCGGGGAGCTGTTTTTT.